This is a list of T cell receptor beta chains from one sample in a study of cytomegalovirus exposure and HLA in healthy donors. The table came from immunoSEQ multiplex PCR; TCRdb's copy has only in-frame clones and leaves some out. The sample contains under 130,000 clones, 78% of which appear only once. Sequencing used PBMCs. These receptors originate from a man in his thirties or forties in good health and CMV-seronegative. CDR3s include the opening cysteine and the closing phenylalanine or tryptophan. A D gene is named only where the DNA matches it firmly. Expanded clones are given a class, and other clones once, few, many or no size at all.

d_call: TRBD2; v_call: TRBV11-2; clone_size: few; j_call: TRBJ2-1; cdr3_aa: CASSLVLAGGWAGSNEQFF; cdr3_nt: TGTGCCAGCAGCTTAGTGCTAGCGGGAGGTTGGGCAGGTAGCAATGAGCAGTTCTTC
d_call: TRBD1; v_call: TRBV19; clone_size: once; j_call: TRBJ2-5; cdr3_aa: CASSATGGRQETQYF; cdr3_nt: TGTGCCAGTAGTGCGACAGGGGGCCGCCAAGAGACCCAGTACTTC
d_call: NA; v_call: TRBV6-5; clone_size: NA; j_call: TRBJ1-2; cdr3_aa: CASGLVGSRYGYTF; cdr3_nt: TGTGCCAGCGGACTGGTTGGGAGTCGCTATGGCTACACCTTC
d_call: NA; v_call: TRBV7-9; clone_size: NA; j_call: TRBJ2-3; cdr3_aa: CASSLASPLQYF; cdr3_nt: TGTGCCAGCAGCTTAGCTAGCCCGTTGCAGTATTTT
d_call: TRBD2; v_call: TRBV19; clone_size: NA; j_call: TRBJ2-3; cdr3_aa: CASSTPGLGSTDTQYF; cdr3_nt: TGTGCCAGTAGTACACCCGGACTAGGTAGCACAGATACGCAGTATTTT
d_call: TRBD2; v_call: TRBV5-1; clone_size: NA; j_call: TRBJ2-3; cdr3_aa: CASRTSGGAATDTQYF; cdr3_nt: TGCGCCAGCAGAACGAGCGGGGGGGCCGCGACAGATACGCAGTATTTT
d_call: NA; v_call: TRBV6-1; clone_size: NA; j_call: TRBJ1-4; cdr3_aa: CASSEPPLQGSGEKLFF; cdr3_nt: TGTGCCAGCAGTGAACCCCCGCTACAGGGTTCCGGTGAAAAACTGTTTTTT
d_call: NA; v_call: TRBV6-5; clone_size: NA; j_call: TRBJ2-5; cdr3_aa: CASSYLGGQETQYF; cdr3_nt: TGTGCCAGCAGTTACCTGGGGGGACAAGAGACCCAGTACTTC
d_call: TRBD2; v_call: TRBV9; clone_size: NA; j_call: TRBJ2-1; cdr3_aa: CASSAGGYNEQFF; cdr3_nt: TGTGCCAGCAGCGCGGGAGGATACAATGAGCAGTTCTTC
d_call: NA; v_call: TRBV15; clone_size: NA; j_call: TRBJ2-2; cdr3_aa: CATSRDSGVYTGELFF; cdr3_nt: TGTGCCACCAGCAGAGATTCAGGGGTTTACACCGGGGAGCTGTTTTTT
d_call: TRBD1; v_call: TRBV9; clone_size: NA; j_call: TRBJ2-7; cdr3_aa: CASSPTGTGVGAGYYEQYF; cdr3_nt: TGTGCCAGCAGCCCGACGGGGACAGGGGTCGGAGCGGGGTACTACGAGCAGTACTTC
d_call: NA; v_call: TRBV12-5; clone_size: NA; j_call: TRBJ2-5; cdr3_aa: CASGKEETQYF; cdr3_nt: TGTGCTAGTGGGAAGGAGGAGACCCAGTACTTC
d_call: NA; v_call: TRBV4-3; clone_size: NA; j_call: TRBJ1-1; cdr3_aa: CASSQKGGTEAFF; cdr3_nt: TGCGCCAGCAGCCAAAAGGGGGGGACTGAAGCTTTCTTT
d_call: NA; v_call: TRBV7-9; clone_size: NA; j_call: TRBJ2-7; cdr3_aa: CASSPRWGRDEQYF; cdr3_nt: TGTGCCAGCAGCCCGAGATGGGGGCGCGACGAGCAGTACTTC
d_call: TRBD2; v_call: TRBV30; clone_size: few; j_call: TRBJ2-5; cdr3_aa: CAWSRGAGGVETQYF; cdr3_nt: TGTGCCTGGAGTAGGGGAGCGGGGGGGGTGGAGACCCAGTACTTC
d_call: TRBD1; v_call: TRBV29-1; clone_size: NA; j_call: TRBJ2-7; cdr3_aa: CSVAGRDRATQYF; cdr3_nt: TGCAGCGTTGCCGGACGAGACAGGGCCACGCAGTACTTC
d_call: TRBD1; v_call: TRBV30; clone_size: NA; j_call: TRBJ1-2; cdr3_aa: CAWSGGTGSGYTF; cdr3_nt: TGTGCCTGGAGTGGTGGGACAGGGAGTGGCTACACCTTC
d_call: TRBD1; v_call: TRBV5-1; clone_size: NA; j_call: TRBJ1-4; cdr3_aa: CASSLTGEREKLFF; cdr3_nt: TGCGCCAGCAGCTTAACAGGGGAACGGGAAAAACTGTTTTTT
d_call: TRBD1; v_call: TRBV2; clone_size: NA; j_call: TRBJ2-7; cdr3_aa: CARSRDRASYEQYF; cdr3_nt: TGTGCCAGATCCCGGGACAGGGCTTCCTACGAGCAGTACTTC
d_call: TRBD2; v_call: TRBV13; clone_size: NA; j_call: TRBJ2-3; cdr3_aa: CASSSTGLASREGVTDTQYF; cdr3_nt: TGTGCCAGCAGCTCAACGGGACTAGCCTCAAGAGAGGGGGTCACAGATACGCAGTATTTT
d_call: NA; v_call: TRBV4-3; clone_size: NA; j_call: TRBJ2-1; cdr3_aa: CASSQRSVGGGGNEQFF; cdr3_nt: TGCGCCAGCAGCCAACGGTCTGTTGGCGGAGGAGGGAATGAGCAGTTCTTC
d_call: NA; v_call: TRBV25-1; clone_size: NA; j_call: TRBJ2-5; cdr3_aa: CASSDIQKETQYF; cdr3_nt: TGTGCCAGCAGTGATATACAGAAAGAGACCCAGTACTTC
d_call: NA; v_call: TRBV5-4; clone_size: NA; j_call: TRBJ2-7; cdr3_aa: CASSPDRTYEQYF; cdr3_nt: TGTGCCAGCAGCCCCGACAGAACCTACGAGCAGTACTTC
d_call: TRBD2; v_call: TRBV2; clone_size: NA; j_call: TRBJ2-3; cdr3_aa: CASQGGSGSLGTDTQYF; cdr3_nt: TGTGCCTCCCAGGGGGGTAGCGGGAGTTTAGGGACAGATACGCAGTATTTT
d_call: TRBD1; v_call: TRBV5-1; clone_size: few; j_call: TRBJ1-2; cdr3_aa: CASSLQGAKVGYTF; cdr3_nt: TGCGCCAGCAGCTTGCAGGGGGCCAAAGTCGGCTACACCTTC
d_call: TRBD1; v_call: TRBV2; clone_size: once; j_call: TRBJ1-2; cdr3_aa: CASRDRGQDYGYTF; cdr3_nt: TGTGCCAGCAGAGACAGGGGACAGGACTACGGCTACACCTTC
d_call: TRBD1; v_call: TRBV10-3; clone_size: NA; j_call: TRBJ1-5; cdr3_aa: CAISDGDRGKQPQHF; cdr3_nt: TGTGCCATCAGTGATGGGGACAGGGGAAAACAGCCCCAGCATTTT
d_call: TRBD1; v_call: TRBV25-1; clone_size: few; j_call: TRBJ1-4; cdr3_aa: CASSEGGGQGPTNEKLFF; cdr3_nt: TGTGCCAGCAGCGAGGGTGGGGGACAGGGCCCAACTAATGAAAAACTGTTTTTT
d_call: NA; v_call: TRBV25-1; clone_size: NA; j_call: TRBJ2-3; cdr3_aa: CASSPFALTDTQYF; cdr3_nt: TGTGCCAGCAGCCCCTTCGCCCTAACAGATACGCAGTATTTT